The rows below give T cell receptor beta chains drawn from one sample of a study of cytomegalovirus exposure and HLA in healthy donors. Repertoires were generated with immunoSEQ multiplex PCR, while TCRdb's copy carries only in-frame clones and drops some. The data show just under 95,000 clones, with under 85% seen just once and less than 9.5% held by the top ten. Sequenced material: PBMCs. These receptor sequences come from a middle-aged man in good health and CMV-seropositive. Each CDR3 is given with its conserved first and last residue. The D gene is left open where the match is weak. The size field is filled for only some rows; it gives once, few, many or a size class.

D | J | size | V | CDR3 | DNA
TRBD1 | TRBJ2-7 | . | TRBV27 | CASRQGAVTYEQYF | TGTGCCAGCAGGCAGGGGGCGGTGACCTACGAGCAGTACTTC
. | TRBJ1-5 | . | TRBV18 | CASSEGGGGSQPQHF | TGTGCCAGCTCAGAGGGGGGGGGCGGAAGTCAGCCCCAGCATTTT
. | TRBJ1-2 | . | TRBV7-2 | CASSYRADQLKFVGYTF | TGTGCCAGCAGTTACAGGGCAGATCAGCTTAAATTTGTTGGCTACACCTTC
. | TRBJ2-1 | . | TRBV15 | CATSRAPGVSRSDEQFF | TGTGCCACCAGCAGAGCCCCCGGGGTTAGCCGTAGCGATGAGCAGTTCTTC
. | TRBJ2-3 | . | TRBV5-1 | CASSLHRPTETQYF | TGCGCCAGCAGCTTGCACAGGCCGACTGAGACGCAGTATTTT
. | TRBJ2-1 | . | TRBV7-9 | CASSSARILRGGEQFF | TGTGCCAGCAGCTCAGCGCGAATTCTGCGGGGCGGTGAGCAGTTCTTC
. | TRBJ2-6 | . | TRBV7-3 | CASSNRASGANVLTF | TGTGCCAGCAGCAACAGGGCCTCTGGGGCCAACGTCCTGACTTTC
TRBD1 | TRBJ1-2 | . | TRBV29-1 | CSVSPDRVQYTF | TGCAGCGTTAGCCCGGACAGGGTCCAATACACCTTC
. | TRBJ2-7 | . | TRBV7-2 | CASSHSGGSYEQYF | TGTGCCAGCAGCCACAGTGGAGGGAGCTACGAGCAGTACTTC
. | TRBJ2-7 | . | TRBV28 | CASSSDPGATNEQYF | TGTGCCAGCAGTTCCGATCCTGGGGCTACTAATGAGCAGTACTTC
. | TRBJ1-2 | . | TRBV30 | CAWTGDYGYTF | TGTGCCTGGACCGGGGACTATGGCTACACCTTC
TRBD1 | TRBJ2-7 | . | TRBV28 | CASSGGQGAYEQYF | TGTGCCAGCAGTGGTGGACAGGGTGCCTACGAGCAGTACTTC
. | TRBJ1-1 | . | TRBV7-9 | CASSLENRRATEAFF | TGTGCCAGCAGCTTAGAGAACAGGAGAGCCACTGAAGCTTTCTTT
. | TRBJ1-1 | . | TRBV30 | CAWSIGVNTEAFF | TGTGCCTGGAGTATCGGAGTGAACACTGAAGCTTTCTTT
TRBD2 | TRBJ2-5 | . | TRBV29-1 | CSVEDPSGGDLETQYF | TGCAGCGTTGAAGACCCTAGCGGGGGAGACCTCGAGACCCAGTACTTC
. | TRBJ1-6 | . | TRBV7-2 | CASSLGGTYNSPLHF | TGTGCCAGCAGCTTAGGTGGCACCTATAATTCACCCCTCCACTTT
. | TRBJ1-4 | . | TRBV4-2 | CASSQTGSVEKLFF | TGTGCCAGCAGCCAAACAGGGAGCGTTGAAAAACTGTTTTTT
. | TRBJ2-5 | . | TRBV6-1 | CASTSARVALETQYF | TGTGCCAGCACCTCAGCCAGGGTGGCTTTGGAGACCCAGTACTTC
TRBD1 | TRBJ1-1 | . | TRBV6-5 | CASSVGQGRTEAFF | TGTGCCAGCAGTGTCGGACAGGGAAGGACTGAAGCTTTCTTT
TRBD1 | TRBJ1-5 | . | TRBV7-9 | CASSRTGVNQPQHF | TGTGCCAGCAGCCGGACAGGGGTCAATCAGCCCCAGCATTTT
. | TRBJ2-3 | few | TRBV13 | CASSLVEGESTDTQYF | TGTGCCAGCAGCTTAGTAGAGGGGGAGAGCACAGATACGCAGTATTTT
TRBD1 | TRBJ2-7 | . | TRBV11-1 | CASGQGRSYEQYF | TGTGCCAGCGGACAGGGGCGCTCCTACGAGCAGTACTTC
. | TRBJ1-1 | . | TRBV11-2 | CASSLGVWGENTEAFF | TGTGCCAGCAGCTTAGGAGTCTGGGGGGAAAACACTGAAGCTTTCTTT
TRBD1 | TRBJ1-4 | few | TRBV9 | CASSGQGGEKLFF | TGTGCCAGCAGTGGACAGGGGGGTGAAAAACTGTTTTTT
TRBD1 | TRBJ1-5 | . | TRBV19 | CATSRARQGYSNQPQHF | TGTGCCACCTCGAGGGCTAGACAGGGTTATAGCAATCAGCCCCAGCATTTT
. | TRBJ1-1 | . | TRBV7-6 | CASSLSGGTEAFF | TGTGCCAGCAGCTTATCCGGGGGGACTGAAGCTTTCTTT
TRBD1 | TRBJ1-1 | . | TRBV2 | CASRGDRVSTEAFF | TGTGCCAGCAGAGGGGACAGGGTATCCACTGAAGCTTTCTTT
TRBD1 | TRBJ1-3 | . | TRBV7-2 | CASSRGGDTGNTIYF | TGTGCCAGCAGCCGAGGGGGCGATACTGGAAACACCATATATTTT
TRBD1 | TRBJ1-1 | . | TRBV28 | CASSGQTGEDTEAFF | TGTGCCAGCAGTGGACAGACAGGGGAGGACACTGAAGCTTTCTTT
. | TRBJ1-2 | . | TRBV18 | CASSPSSNYGYTF | TGTGCCAGCTCACCATCCAGTAACTATGGCTACACCTTC
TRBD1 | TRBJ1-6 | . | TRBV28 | CAGRDSYNSPLHF | TGTGCCGGAAGGGACAGTTATAATTCACCCCTCCACTTT
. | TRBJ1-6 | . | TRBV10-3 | CAISERIGLSPPGPLHF | TGTGCCATCAGTGAGCGCATCGGCCTCAGCCCCCCCGGGCCCCTCCACTTT
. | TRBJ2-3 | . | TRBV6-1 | CASSETSFTTDTQYF | TGTGCCAGCAGTGAAACTAGCTTCACTACAGATACGCAGTATTTT
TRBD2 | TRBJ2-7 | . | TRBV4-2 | CASSQELAAGIYEQYF | TGTGCCAGCAGCCAAGAGTTGGCAGCGGGGATTTACGAGCAGTACTTC
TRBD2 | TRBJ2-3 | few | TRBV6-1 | CASSVAGGVVLDTQYF | TGTGCCAGCAGTGTCGCGGGGGGTGTGGTTCTAGATACGCAGTATTTT
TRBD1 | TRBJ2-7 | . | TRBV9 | CASSVGTGAYEQYF | TGTGCCAGCAGCGTAGGGACAGGGGCCTACGAGCAGTACTTC
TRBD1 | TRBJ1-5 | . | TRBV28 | CASAGQGSNQPQHF | TGTGCCAGCGCGGGACAGGGAAGCAATCAGCCCCAGCATTTT
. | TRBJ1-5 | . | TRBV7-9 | CASSLIGGNQPQHF | TGTGCCAGCAGCTTAATCGGGGGCAATCAGCCCCAGCATTTT
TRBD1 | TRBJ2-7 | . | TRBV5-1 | CASSRSGTGTYEQYF | TGCGCCAGCAGCCGCTCCGGGACAGGGACCTACGAGCAGTACTTC
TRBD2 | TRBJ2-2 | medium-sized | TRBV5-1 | CASSSPASGGDPNTGELFF | TGCGCCAGCTCCTCCCCGGCTAGCGGGGGGGACCCGAACACCGGGGAGCTGTTTTTT